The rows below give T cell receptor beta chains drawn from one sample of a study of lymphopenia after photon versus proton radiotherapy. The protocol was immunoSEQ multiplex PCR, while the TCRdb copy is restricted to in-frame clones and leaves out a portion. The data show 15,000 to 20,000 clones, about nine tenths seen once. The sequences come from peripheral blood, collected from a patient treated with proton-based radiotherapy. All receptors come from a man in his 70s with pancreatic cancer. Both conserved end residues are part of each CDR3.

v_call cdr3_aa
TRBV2 CASSLLAGAGELFF
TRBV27 CASSRRRTQETQYF
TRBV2 CASSLQGDLSYNEQFF
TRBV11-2 CASSLVAGGQYEQYF
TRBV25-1 CASWGFAEAFF
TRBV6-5 CASRKGNEQYF
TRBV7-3 CASSLGREHTQYF
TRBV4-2 CASSYNRQGTDTQYF
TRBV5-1 CASSSGEGVSNTEAFF
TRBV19 CASRRTAGYEQYF
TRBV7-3 CASSPRRVLEKLFF
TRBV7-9 CASSLASSNNEQFF
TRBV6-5 CASSVRDLSTDTQYF
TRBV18 CASSPPGQESAYGYTF
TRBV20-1 CSARRDTEAFF
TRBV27 CASSWLESGEQYF
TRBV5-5 CASSLGRKNTEAFF
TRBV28 CASSLSQDGYGYTF
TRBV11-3 CASSLGLSNTGELFF
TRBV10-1 CASSRDRGTDTQYF
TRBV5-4 CASSVDRGQDTEAFF
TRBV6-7 CASSYSTLGSRGPGYTF
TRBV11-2 CASSLGVGTLRSYEQYF
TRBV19 CASRSLFGGTGREKLFF
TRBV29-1 CSGGFRGDEQYF
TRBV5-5 CASRQAAGSSYEQYF